What follows are 10 T cell receptor beta chains derived from one specimen sequenced in a study of read filtering for tumor transcriptome and immune sequencing. From approximately 400 ng of RNA, a library with molecular barcoded alpha/delta and beta/gamma adaptors was made. A single record per CDR3 protein comes from TCRdb applying MiXCR to the reads. Counted here are some 40,000 distinct CDR3 sequences, about 10% occurring once; the ten biggest clones make up around 35%. The sequencing sample was made of a population of CD138-negative cells sorted from bone marrow. The receptors shown here come from a donor aged 40 or over with multiple myeloma.

The chain has TRBV3-1 and TRBJ1-2; D gene uncertain. The CDR3 sequence is 14 residues long. Trimming took 1 base from V and 8 from J, leaving 14 bases between them. Germline CDR1 and CDR2: LGHDT and YNNKEL (reference sequence). The CDR3: CASSQALGTGGYTF. DNA for the CDR3: TGTGCCAGCAGCCAAGCCCTTGGAACTGGAGGCTACACCTTC.

This clonotype was detected ten times or more. The CDR3 nucleotides read TGTGCCAGCAGCCCATACACCCGTTCTAGCGGCATATACAATGAGCAGTTCTTC. Translating gives CASSPYTRSSGIYNEQFF. The chain links TRBV7-2 to TRBJ2-1; 7 bases are a match to TRBD2. The length of the CDR3 is 18 residues. V lost 5 bases, J lost 4 bases, and 17 bases stayed unmatched. Germline V gives CDR1 SGHTA, CDR2 FQGNSA.

This clonotype was found many times. The rearrangement links TRBV5-1 to TRBJ2-1; the match to TRBD2 covers 9 bases. The trim removed 4 bases at V and 0 bases at J, leaving 2 bases unmatched. The CDR3 extends over 15 amino acids. Germline lookup yields CDR1 SGHRS and CDR2 YFSETQ. CDR3 DNA: TGCGCCAGCAGCCTAGCGGGGACCTCCTACAATGAGCAGTTCTTC. Protein sequence: CASSLAGTSYNEQFF.

This clonotype was observed many times. The CDR3 loop is CASSLAGTGGNQPQHF. The DNA for the CDR3 is TGTGCCAGCAGCTTAGCGGGGACAGGAGGGAATCAGCCCCAGCATTTT. The J gene is TRBJ1-5, the V gene TRBV7-9; TRBD1 matches 8 bases. From germline, CDR1 is SEHNR and CDR2 FQNEAQ (reference sequence). CDR3 length equals 16 residues. V was pared by 0 bases and J by 4 bases, with 5 bases of the junction left unmatched.

This clonotype was observed a few times. The chain has TRBV4-1 and TRBJ1-5; D might be TRBD1 (5 bases). This CDR3 is built from 14 residues. V lost 0 bases to trimming and J lost 4 bases, with 7 bases between them. CDR1 is MGHRA, CDR2 YSYEKL, per germline. CDR3 region: CASSQDRGNQPQHF. The CDR3 DNA is TGCGCCAGCAGCCAAGATCGGGGGAATCAGCCCCAGCATTTT.

In this sample, this clonotype turned up a few times. This could be a read error, since a much larger clone is one nucleotide away. The genes are TRBV12-3 or TRBV12-4 and TRBJ2-7; no clear D gene. The CDR3 totals 13 residues. V was pared by 1 base and J by 3 bases, with 7 bases between. CDR3 in amino acids: CASSLDLGYEQYF. CDR3 DNA: TGTGCCAGCAGTTTAGATCTGGGCTACGAGCAGTACTTC.

This clonotype came up many times. The chain recombines TRBV5-1 with TRBJ2-1; 10 bases are a match to TRBD1. The junction had 8 bases not matched to a gene; V was cut back by 4 bases and J by 7 bases. Germline CDR1 reads SGHRS; CDR2 reads YFSETQ. The CDR3 is 15 residues long. CDR3 nucleotides: TGCGCCAGCAGCATCGGACAGGGGGGAGGAAATGAGCAGTTCTTC. Translated: CASSIGQGGGNEQFF.

CDR3 region: CASSYLTGMNTEAFF. For the CDR3, the DNA is TGTGCCAGCAGTTACCTCACGGGCATGAACACTGAAGCTTTCTTT. The V gene is TRBV6-5, the J gene TRBJ1-1; D is undetermined. Germline lookup yields CDR1 MNHEY and CDR2 SVGAGI. The CDR3 sequence is 15 residues long. Trimming stripped 2 bases from V and 0 bases from J, with 10 bases between.

The J gene is TRBJ2-1, the V gene TRBV5-5; 7 positions match TRBD2. The junction had 3 bases not matched to a gene; V was cut back by 0 bases and J by 0 bases. Germline CDR1 reads SGHKS; CDR2 reads YYEKEE (reference sequence). The CDR3 totals 16 residues. CDR3 amino acids: CASSLDGGGSYNEQFF. The CDR3 DNA reads TGTGCCAGCAGCTTGGATGGGGGGGGCTCCTACAATGAGCAGTTCTTC.

As regards this clonotype: A much larger clone is a single base away; this may be a read error. In this CDR3 the conserved last residue, phenylalanine or tryptophan, is missing, so a read error is likely. Here the CDR3 DNA reads TGTGCCTGGAGTTCAGGGATCAGCACAGATACGCAGTATCTT. Amino acids: CAWSSGISTDTQYL. The chain employs TRBV30 and TRBJ2-3, with D possibly being TRBD1 (5 bases). This CDR3 is 14 amino acids long. CDR1 and CDR2 from the germline V gene are GTSNPN and SVGIG (reference sequence). The V and J ends lost 2 bases and 0 bases respectively, with 9 bases between them.